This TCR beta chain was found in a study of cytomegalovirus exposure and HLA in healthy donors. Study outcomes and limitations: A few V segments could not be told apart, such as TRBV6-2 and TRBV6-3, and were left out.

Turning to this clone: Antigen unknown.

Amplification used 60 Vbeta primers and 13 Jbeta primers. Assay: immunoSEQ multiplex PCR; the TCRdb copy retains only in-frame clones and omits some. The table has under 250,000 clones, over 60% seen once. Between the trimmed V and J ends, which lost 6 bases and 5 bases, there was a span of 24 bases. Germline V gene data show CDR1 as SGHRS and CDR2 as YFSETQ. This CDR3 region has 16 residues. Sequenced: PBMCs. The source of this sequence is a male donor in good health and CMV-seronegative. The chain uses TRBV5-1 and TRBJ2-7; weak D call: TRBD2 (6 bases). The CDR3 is CASKSEGASGTHEQYF. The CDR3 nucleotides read TGCGCCAGCAAGTCGGAGGGTGCCAGCGGTACCCACGAGCAGTACTTC.